This paragraph reports one TCR beta chain. The target antigen is unknown. This sample is part of a study of T-cell reconstitution after alpha-beta-depleted transplantation in children. General study results and limits: The study reportedly traced alpha-beta T cells about two months after transplant to several hundred expanded graft clones.

The V end lost 0 bases, the J end lost 5 bases, and 11 bases lay between the germline ends. Germline loops: CDR1 SGHRS, CDR2 YFSETQ. CDR3 length equals 14 residues. Preparation of the TCRbeta library involved a method that used unique molecular identifiers. MiXCR, run by TCRdb on the PCR reads, gives a single entry per CDR3 protein. The table lists hundreds of thousands of distinct CDR3 sequences, 10% to 15% of them singletons. This clonotype was obtained from a male patient between 10 and 17 years old who had a stem cell transplant for acute myeloid leukemia, so the T cells may come from the graft donor. The sample in question was PBMCs, mostly from graft donor cells, obtained 360 days after TCRalphabeta/CD19-depleted stem cell transplant. This rearrangement joins TRBV5-1 to TRBJ2-5, with D perhaps matching TRBD2 (5 bases). The CDR3 here is CASSLDGVRETQYF. CDR3 nucleotides: TGCGCCAGCAGCTTGGACGGGGTGAGGGAGACCCAGTACTTC.